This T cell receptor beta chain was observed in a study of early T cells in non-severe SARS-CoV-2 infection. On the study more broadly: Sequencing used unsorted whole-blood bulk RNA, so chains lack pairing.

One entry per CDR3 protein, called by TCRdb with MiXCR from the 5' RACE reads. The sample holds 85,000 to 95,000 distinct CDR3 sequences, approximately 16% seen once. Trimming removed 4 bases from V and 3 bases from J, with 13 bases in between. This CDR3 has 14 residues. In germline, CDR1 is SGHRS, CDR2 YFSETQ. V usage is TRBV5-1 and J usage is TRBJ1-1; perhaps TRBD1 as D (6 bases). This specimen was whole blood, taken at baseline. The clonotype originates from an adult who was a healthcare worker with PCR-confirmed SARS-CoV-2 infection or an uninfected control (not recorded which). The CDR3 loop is CASSGNPGDTEAFF. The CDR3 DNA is TGCGCCAGCAGCGGCAATCCAGGGGACACTGAAGCTTTCTTT.